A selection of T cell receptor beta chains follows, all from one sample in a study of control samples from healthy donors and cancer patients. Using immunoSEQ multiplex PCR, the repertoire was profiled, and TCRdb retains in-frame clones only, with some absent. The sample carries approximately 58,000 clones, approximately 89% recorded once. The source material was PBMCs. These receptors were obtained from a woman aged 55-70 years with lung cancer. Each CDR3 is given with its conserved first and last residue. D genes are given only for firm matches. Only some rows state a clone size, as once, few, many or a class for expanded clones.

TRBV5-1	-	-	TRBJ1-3	TGCGCCAGCAGCTTGGACCCGGGGGTGGTCTCTGGAAACACCATATATTTT	CASSLDPGVVSGNTIYF
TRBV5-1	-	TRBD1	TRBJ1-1	TGCGCCAGCAGAAACAACGCAGGGGGCTATACTGAAGCTTTCTTT	CASRNNAGGYTEAFF
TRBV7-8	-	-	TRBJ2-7	TGTGCCAGCAACTTGCGGGGCCTCTACGAGCAGTACTTC	CASNLRGLYEQYF
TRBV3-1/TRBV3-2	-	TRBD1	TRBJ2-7	TGTGCCAGCAGCCTGGGGGCAGGGGGACGCGAGCAGTACTTC	CASSLGAGGREQYF
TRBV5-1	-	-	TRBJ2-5	TGCGCCAGCAGCCCTACGACTAGTGAAGAGACCCAGTACTTC	CASSPTTSEETQYF
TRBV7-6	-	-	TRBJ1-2	TGTGCCAGCAGCCCAGCTCTGTTGGCCCCAGGACGTGGCTACACCTTC	CASSPALLAPGRGYTF
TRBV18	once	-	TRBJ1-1	TGTGCCAGCTCACCACGTGGACAGACCACTGAAGCTTTCTTT	CASSPRGQTTEAFF
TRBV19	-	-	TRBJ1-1	TGTGCCAGTAGTATATATTTTGGCGGACGTACCAACACTGAAGCTTTCTTT	CASSIYFGGRTNTEAFF
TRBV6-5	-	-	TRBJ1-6	TGTGCCAGCAGTTACGGGGAAGGCACTAATTCACCCCTCCACTTT	CASSYGEGTNSPLHF
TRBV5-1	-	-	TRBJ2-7	TGCGCCAGCAGCATTGGGCAGGGCCACGAGCAGTACTTC	CASSIGQGHEQYF
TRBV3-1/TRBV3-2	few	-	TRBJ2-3	TGTGCCAGCAGCCAGGTCGGGGGGCCCACAGATACGCAGTATTTT	CASSQVGGPTDTQYF
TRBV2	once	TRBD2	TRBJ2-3	TGTGCCAGCTCCCTAGCGGGAGTACAAGATACGCAGTATTTT	CASSLAGVQDTQYF
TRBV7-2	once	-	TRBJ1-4	TGTGCCAGCAGCCCGGCCGGGACAAGTGAAAAACTGTTTTTT	CASSPAGTSEKLFF
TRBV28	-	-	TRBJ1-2	TGTGCCAGCAGTACCCCTTCACAGGGTATGATCGGTGGCTACACCTTC	CASSTPSQGMIGGYTF
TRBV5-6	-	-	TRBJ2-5	TGTGCCAGCAGTCCTTCCCGGATGGAGACCCAGTACTTC	CASSPSRMETQYF
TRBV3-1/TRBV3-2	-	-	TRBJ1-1	TGTGCCAGCAGCCAAGGGGGGGTGAGGAACACTGAAGCTTTCTTT	CASSQGGVRNTEAFF
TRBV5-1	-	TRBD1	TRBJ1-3	TGCGCCAGCAGCTTGGGGGACAGGATCTCTGGAAACACCATATATTTT	CASSLGDRISGNTIYF
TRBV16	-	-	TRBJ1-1	TGTGCCAGCAGCGTCGAACATGGGACCTTGGCTTTCTTT	CASSVEHGTLAFF
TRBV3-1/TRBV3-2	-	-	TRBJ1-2	TGTGCCAGCAGCCCCGACGGTAGGATCTATGGCTACACCTTC	CASSPDGRIYGYTF
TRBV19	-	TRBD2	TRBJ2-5	TGTGCCAGTAGTATGGGACTAGCTCAAGAGACCCAGTACTTC	CASSMGLAQETQYF
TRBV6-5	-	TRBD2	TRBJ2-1	TGTGCCAGCAGTTACTCGGGGACTACTTACAATGAGCAGTTCTTC	CASSYSGTTYNEQFF
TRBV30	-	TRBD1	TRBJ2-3	TGTGCCTGGAGCCCGGGACAGTTTAGCACAGATACGCAGTATTTT	CAWSPGQFSTDTQYF
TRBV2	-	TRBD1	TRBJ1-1	TGTGCCAGCAGTTCGGACTTAACAGGGGACACTGAAGCTTTCTTT	CASSSDLTGDTEAFF
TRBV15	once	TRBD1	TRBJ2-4	TGTGCCACCAGCAGAGATCCGGGACAGGGGGCGAACATTCAGTACTTC	CATSRDPGQGANIQYF
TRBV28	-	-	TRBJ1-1	TGTGCCATTCAGCGGGGAGAGGTCACTGAAGCTTTCTTT	CAIQRGEVTEAFF
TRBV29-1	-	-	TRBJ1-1	TGCAGCGTTGTCTCGGACAGACACACTGAAGCTTTCTTT	CSVVSDRHTEAFF
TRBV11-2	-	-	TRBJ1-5	TGTGCCAGCAGCCCCTTCAATCAGCCCCAGCATTTT	CASSPFNQPQHF
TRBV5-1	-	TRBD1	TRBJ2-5	TGCGCCAGCAGCTTGGGAAGGGGGCGGCAAGAGACCCAGTACTTC	CASSLGRGRQETQYF
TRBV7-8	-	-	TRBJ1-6	TGTGCCAGCAGCTCCCTGACAGCTAGCTCCTATAATTCACCCCTCCACTTT	CASSSLTASSYNSPLHF
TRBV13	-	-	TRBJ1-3	TGTGCCAGCAGCTTATACGGGGGCTCTGGAAACACCATATATTTT	CASSLYGGSGNTIYF
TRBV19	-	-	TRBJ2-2	TGTGCCAGTTCATACAGGGTATCCGGGGAGCTGTTTTTT	CASSYRVSGELFF
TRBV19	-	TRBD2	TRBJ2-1	TGTGCCAGTAGCGCACTAGCGGGAGTAGATGAGCAGTTCTTC	CASSALAGVDEQFF
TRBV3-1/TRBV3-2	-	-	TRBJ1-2	TGTGCCAGCAGCCTCCCGGGGGGCGCGGGGGGCTACACCTTC	CASSLPGGAGGYTF
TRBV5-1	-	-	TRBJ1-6	TGCGCCAGCAGCTTGGAGGTCAGGAATAATTCACCCCTCCACTTT	CASSLEVRNNSPLHF
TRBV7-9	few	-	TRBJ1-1	TGTGCCAGCAGCCCAGCCGGGACGCGGTATACCGAAGCTTTCTTT	CASSPAGTRYTEAFF
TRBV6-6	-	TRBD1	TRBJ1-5	TGTGCCAGCATAGACAGGGGCGGACAGCCCCAGCATTTT	CASIDRGGQPQHF
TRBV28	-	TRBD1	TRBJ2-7	TGTGCCAGCATATCCCTGGGGGGGACAGGGGGCCACGAGCAGTACTTC	CASISLGGTGGHEQYF
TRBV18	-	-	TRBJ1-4	TGTGCCAGCTCACTGGGCGTAGGGACTAATGAAAAACTGTTTTTT	CASSLGVGTNEKLFF
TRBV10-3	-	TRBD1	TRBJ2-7	TGTGCCATCAGTGAAAGGGCAGGGGGCGACGAGCAGTACTTC	CAISERAGGDEQYF
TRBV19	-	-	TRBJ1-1	TGTGCCAGTAGTATAGGTCCAGGCACTGAAGCTTTCTTT	CASSIGPGTEAFF
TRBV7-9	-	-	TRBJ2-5	TGTGCCAGCAGCAGCAGGGAAGAGACCCAGTACTTC	CASSSREETQYF
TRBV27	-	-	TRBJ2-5	TGTGCCAGCAGTTTAAACAGACAAGAGACCCAGTACTTC	CASSLNRQETQYF
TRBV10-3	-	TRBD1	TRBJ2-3	TGTGCCATCAGTGAGAGGGGACAGTCGCGCACAGATACGCAGTATTTT	CAISERGQSRTDTQYF
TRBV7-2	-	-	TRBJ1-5	TGTGCCAGCAGCTTAGGAGAAAACAATCAGCCCCAGCATTTT	CASSLGENNQPQHF
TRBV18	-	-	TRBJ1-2	TGTGCCAGCTCACCACCGACCCCAGGCTATGGCTACACCTTC	CASSPPTPGYGYTF
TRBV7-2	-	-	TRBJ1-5	TGTGCCAGCAGCTTAGCAGGGTACGGGACCCAGCATTTT	CASSLAGYGTQHF
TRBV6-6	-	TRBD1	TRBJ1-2	TGTGCCAGCAGTAACCGACAGGGGGAAGTGGGCTACACCTTC	CASSNRQGEVGYTF